This TCR beta chain was recorded in a study of metastatic and nonmetastatic thyroid tumors (dated by TCRdb to 2020 to 2021). Regarding the research as a whole: For patients with malignant and with benign thyroid disease, the researchers compared repertoires between peripheral blood samples and tumor or nodule tissue samples.

None of the patients had been given any treatment before thyroid surgery. Using T-cell receptor beta sequencing, the study looked back at clinical samples from patients collected from about 2011 to 2018. Remarks on this clone: Its antigen remains undetermined. The input lacks base qualities; no much larger clone sits a single base away.

From the cysteine up to the phenylalanine, the CDR3 has a length of 21 residues. The only DNA kept is the CDR3, 63 bases in frame from the first base. The germline V end is reduced by 6 bases and the J end by 4 bases; junction bases left unmatched: 21. From a lookup of the germline V gene, CDR1 and CDR2 are MGHDK and SYGVNS. What the study reported, not specific to this receptor: In both blood and tumor samples, TCR beta diversity was reported to be significantly higher in malignant tumors than in benign nodules.

The library was produced with PCR. Instrument on record: Illumina HiSeq 4000. High-throughput sequencing was used to profile the CDR3 region of the TCR beta-chain in every patient. Regarding the original processing steps: A classifier to discriminate distant-metastatic papillary thyroid cancer patients was built from CDR3 differences across clinicopathological groups. Repertoire diversity was assessed with the Shannon index, and tumor-blood repertoire similarity with the Morisita-Horn index. Starting from the raw public reads, TCRdb applied fastp trimming at Q25, assembled clones with MiXCR and retained in-frame beta chains. The V and J calls were not made by the authors but by TCRdb's processing. The sample table shows some 30,000 clones, and around 33% are seen once. The leading ten clones occupy roughly a sixth of the sample.

Material: tumor tissue. This TCR derives from a female donor with papillary thyroid cancer or a benign thyroid nodule (not recorded which). Some clones in this sample may be carry-over from other donors' samples. This chain joins TRBV25-1 to TRBJ2-7; TRBD2 aligns with 16 central bases. The DNA is as follows: TGTGCCAGCAGCCTTCGTAGCACGCGAGGGACTAGCGGGAGGGGGGGTTACGAGCAGTACTTC. It encodes CASSLRSTRGTSGRGGYEQYF.